Reported below is one T cell receptor beta chain. What it binds is unknown. Here immunoSEQ multiplex PCR was the method, and the copy in TCRdb shows in-frame clones only, minus some. Of 35,000 to 50,000 clones listed, over 80% are singletons. This CDR3 comprises 12 residues. Deletions cut 6 bases from V and 10 bases from J, with 15 bases between. The germline CDR1 and CDR2 sequences are SGHVS and FNYEAQ. This record belongs to a study of lymphopenia after photon versus proton radiotherapy. Whole-study results and caveats: Post-nadir diversity loss with photons came from oligoclonal expansion, particularly CD8+ Temra cells.

The sequenced sample was peripheral blood, obtained from a patient treated with proton-based radiotherapy. The chain employs TRBV7-6 and TRBJ2-5, with D uncertain. This clonotype was sampled from a woman between 65 and 79 years old with pancreatic cancer. DNA for the CDR3: TGTGCCAGCAGGGGGTCGGCTGTGGTCCAGTACTTC. Amino acid sequence: CASRGSAVVQYF.